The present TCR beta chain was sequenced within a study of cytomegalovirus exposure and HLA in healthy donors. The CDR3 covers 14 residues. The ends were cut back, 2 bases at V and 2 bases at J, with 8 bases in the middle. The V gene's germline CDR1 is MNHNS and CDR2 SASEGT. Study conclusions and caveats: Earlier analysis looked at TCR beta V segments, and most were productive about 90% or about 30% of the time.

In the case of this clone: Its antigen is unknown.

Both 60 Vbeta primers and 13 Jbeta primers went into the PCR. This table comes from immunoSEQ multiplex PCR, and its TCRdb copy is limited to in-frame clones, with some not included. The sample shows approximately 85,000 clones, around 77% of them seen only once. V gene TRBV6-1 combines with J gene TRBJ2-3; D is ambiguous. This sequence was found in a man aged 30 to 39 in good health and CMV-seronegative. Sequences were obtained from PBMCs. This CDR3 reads CASSERLYTDTQYF. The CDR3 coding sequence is TGTGCCAGCAGTGAACGACTCTACACAGATACGCAGTATTTT.